The sequence of this TCR beta chain was determined in a study of blood T cell repertoires in COVID-19. Study context: Both acute and convalescent COVID-19 samples were obtained from the United States, Italy and Spain. In each case, the material was cDNA or gDNA derived from T cells, B-cell-depleted T cells, or PBMCs.

Seattle researchers signed up patients amid active infection and tracked them longitudinally. Authors' processing steps: From reference gene primer amplification, estimates of nucleated cell counts were derived. Repertoires were generated with immunoSEQ multiplex PCR, while TCRdb's copy carries only in-frame clones and drops some. D and trimming were read from the DNA, whereas the V and J calls and clone size are those reported in that table. The data show 270,000 or so clones, with just under 90% seen just once and approximately 12% held by the top ten. V dropped 7 bases and J dropped 7 bases, with 20 bases sitting between them. The CDR3 has 16 residues. Germline-derived CDR1 and CDR2 are MNHEY and SMNVEV (reference sequence).

The sequence derives from a woman younger than 45 with COVID-19, enrolled during active disease. The sequenced sample was peripheral blood. The rearrangement links TRBV27 to TRBJ1-6; perhaps TRBD1 as D (6 bases). CDR3 nucleotide sequence: TGTGCCAGCACCATCCTAGGACAGACTGAGAATTCACCCCTCCACTTT. Amino acids: CASTILGQTENSPLHF.